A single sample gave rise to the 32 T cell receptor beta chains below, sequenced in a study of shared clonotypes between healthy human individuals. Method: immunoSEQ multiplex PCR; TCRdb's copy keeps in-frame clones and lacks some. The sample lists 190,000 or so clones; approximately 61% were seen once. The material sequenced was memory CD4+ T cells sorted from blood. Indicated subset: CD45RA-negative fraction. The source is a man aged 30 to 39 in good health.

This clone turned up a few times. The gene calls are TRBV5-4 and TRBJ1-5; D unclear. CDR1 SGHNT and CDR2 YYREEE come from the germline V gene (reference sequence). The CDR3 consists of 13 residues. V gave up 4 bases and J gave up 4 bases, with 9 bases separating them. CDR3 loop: CASSLGSNQPQHF. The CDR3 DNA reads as TGTGCCAGCAGCCTTGGGTCTAATCAGCCCCAGCATTTT.

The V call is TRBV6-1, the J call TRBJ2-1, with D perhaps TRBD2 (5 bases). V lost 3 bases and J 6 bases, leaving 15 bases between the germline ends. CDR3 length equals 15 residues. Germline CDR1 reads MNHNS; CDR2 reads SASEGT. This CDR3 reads CASSERRRGSNEQFF. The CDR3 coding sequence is TGTGCCAGCAGTGAGCGCCGGCGAGGGTCCAATGAGCAGTTCTTC.

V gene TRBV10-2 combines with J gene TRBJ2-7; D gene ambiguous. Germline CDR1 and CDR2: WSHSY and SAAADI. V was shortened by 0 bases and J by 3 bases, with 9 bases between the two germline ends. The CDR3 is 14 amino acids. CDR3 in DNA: TGCGCCAGCAGTGAGTCGACCCCGCTCTACGAGCAGTACTTC. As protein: CASSESTPLYEQYF.

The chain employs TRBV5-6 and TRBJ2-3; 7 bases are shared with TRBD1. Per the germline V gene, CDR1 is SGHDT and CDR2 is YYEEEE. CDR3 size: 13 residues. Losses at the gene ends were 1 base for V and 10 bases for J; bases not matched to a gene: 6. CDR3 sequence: CASSLKRDSPQYF. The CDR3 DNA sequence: TGTGCCAGCAGCTTGAAAAGGGACAGCCCGCAGTATTTT.

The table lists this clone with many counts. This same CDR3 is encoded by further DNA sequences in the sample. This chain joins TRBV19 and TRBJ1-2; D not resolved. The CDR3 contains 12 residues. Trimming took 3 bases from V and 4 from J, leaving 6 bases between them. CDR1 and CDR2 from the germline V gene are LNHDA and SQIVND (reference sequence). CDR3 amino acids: CASSISVYGYTF. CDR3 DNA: TGTGCCAGTAGTATCTCGGTCTATGGCTACACCTTC.

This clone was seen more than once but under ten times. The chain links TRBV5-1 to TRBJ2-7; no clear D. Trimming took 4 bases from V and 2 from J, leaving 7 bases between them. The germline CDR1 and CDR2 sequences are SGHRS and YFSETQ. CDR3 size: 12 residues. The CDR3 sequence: CASSADTYEQYF. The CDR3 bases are TGCGCCAGCAGCGCCGACACCTACGAGCAGTACTTC.

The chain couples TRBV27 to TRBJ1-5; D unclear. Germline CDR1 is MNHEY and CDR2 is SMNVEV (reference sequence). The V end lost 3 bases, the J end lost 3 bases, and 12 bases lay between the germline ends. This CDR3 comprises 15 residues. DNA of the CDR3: TGTGCCAGCAGTTTCGGCACAAACCTCAATCAGCCCCAGCATTTT. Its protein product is CASSFGTNLNQPQHF.

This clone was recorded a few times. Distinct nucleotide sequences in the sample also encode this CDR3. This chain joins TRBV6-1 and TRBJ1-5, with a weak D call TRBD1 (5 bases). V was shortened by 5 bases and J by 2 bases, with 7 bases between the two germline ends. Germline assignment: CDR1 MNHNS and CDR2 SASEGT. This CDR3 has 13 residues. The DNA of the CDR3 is TGTGCCAGCAGTCAACAGGGCAATCAGCCCCAGCATTTT. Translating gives CASSQQGNQPQHF.

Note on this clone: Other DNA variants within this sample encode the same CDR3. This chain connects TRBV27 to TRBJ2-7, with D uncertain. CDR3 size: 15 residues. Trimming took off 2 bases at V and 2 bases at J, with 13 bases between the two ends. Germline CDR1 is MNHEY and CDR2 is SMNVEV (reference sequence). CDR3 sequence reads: CASSLSVAAAYEQYF. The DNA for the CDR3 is TGTGCCAGCAGTTTAAGTGTGGCGGCGGCCTACGAGCAGTACTTC.

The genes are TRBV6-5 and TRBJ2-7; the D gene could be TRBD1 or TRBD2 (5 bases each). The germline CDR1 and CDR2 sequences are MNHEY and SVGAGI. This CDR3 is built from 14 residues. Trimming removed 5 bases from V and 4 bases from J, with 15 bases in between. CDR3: CASSQGPHRYEQYF. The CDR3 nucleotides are TGTGCCAGCAGTCAGGGACCTCACAGGTACGAGCAGTACTTC.

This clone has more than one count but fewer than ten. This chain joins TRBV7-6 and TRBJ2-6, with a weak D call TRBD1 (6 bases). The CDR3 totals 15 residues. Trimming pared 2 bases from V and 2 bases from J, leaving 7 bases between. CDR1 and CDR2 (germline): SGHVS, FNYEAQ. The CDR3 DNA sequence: TGTGCCAGCAGCTTAACAGGGCCTGGGGCCAACGTCCTGACTTTC. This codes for CASSLTGPGANVLTF.

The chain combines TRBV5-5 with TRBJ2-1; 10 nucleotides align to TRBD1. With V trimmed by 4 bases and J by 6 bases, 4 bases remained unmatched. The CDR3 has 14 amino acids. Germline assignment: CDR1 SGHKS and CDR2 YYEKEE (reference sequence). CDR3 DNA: TGTGCCAGCAGCCCTTGGACAGGGGGCAATGAGCAGTTCTTC. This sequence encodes CASSPWTGGNEQFF. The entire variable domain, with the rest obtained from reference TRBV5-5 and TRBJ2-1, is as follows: DAGVTQSPTHLIKTRGQQVTLRCSPISGHKSVSWYQQVLGQGPQFIFQYYEKEERGRGNFPDRFSARQFPNYSSELNVNALLLGDSALYLCASSPWTGGNEQFFGPGTRLTVL.

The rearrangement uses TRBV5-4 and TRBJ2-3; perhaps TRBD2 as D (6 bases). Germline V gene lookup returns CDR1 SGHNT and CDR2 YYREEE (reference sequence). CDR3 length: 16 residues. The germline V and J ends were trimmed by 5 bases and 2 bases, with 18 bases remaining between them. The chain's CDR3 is CASRPGERASTDTQYF. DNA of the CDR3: TGTGCCAGCAGACCAGGAGAGCGGGCCTCCACAGATACGCAGTATTTT.

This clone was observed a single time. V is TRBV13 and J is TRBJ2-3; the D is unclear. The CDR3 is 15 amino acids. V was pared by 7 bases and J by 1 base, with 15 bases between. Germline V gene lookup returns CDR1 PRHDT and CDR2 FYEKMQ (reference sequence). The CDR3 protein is CASTPRVGGTDTQYF. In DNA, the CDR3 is TGTGCCAGCACCCCCCGGGTAGGAGGCACAGATACGCAGTATTTT.

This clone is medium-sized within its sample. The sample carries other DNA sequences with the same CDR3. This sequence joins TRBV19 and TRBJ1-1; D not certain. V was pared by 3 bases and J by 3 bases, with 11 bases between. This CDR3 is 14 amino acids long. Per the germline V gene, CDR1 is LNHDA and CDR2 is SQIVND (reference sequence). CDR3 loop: CASSIWGLDTEAFF. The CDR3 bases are TGTGCCAGTAGTATTTGGGGTCTTGACACTGAAGCTTTCTTT.

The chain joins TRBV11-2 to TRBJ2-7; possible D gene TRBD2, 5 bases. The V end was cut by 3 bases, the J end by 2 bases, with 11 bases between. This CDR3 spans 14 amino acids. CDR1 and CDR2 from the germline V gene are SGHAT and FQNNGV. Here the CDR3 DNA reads TGTGCCAGCAGCTTCGGGATTAATACCTACGAGCAGTACTTC. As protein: CASSFGINTYEQYF.

CDR3 loop: CASSFFSGSFYNEQFF. The CDR3 nucleotides read TGTGCCAGCAGCTTCTTTAGCGGGAGTTTCTACAATGAGCAGTTCTTC. The V gene is TRBV7-8, the J gene TRBJ2-1; 9 nucleotides line up with TRBD2. The CDR3 is made up of 16 amino acids. The V gene end was trimmed by 3 bases and the J gene end by 3 bases; junction bases not matched to a gene: 6. Germline loops: CDR1 SGHVS, CDR2 FQNEAQ.

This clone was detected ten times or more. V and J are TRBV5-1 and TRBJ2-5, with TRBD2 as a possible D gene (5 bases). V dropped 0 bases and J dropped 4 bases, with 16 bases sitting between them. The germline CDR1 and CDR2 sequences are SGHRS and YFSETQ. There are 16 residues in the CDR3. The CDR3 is CASSLDFELRGETQYF. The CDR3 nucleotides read TGCGCCAGCAGCTTGGACTTCGAGCTCCGGGGAGAGACCCAGTACTTC.

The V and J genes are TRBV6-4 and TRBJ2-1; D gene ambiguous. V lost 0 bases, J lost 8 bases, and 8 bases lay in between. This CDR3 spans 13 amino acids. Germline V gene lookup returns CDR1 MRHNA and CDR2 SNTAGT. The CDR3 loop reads CASSDSSEYEQFF. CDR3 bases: TGTGCCAGCAGTGACTCCAGCGAGTATGAGCAGTTCTTC.

The CDR3 loop is CASSRGTSNNEQFF. The CDR3 DNA sequence: TGTGCCAGCTCACGGGGGACTAGCAACAATGAGCAGTTCTTC. The rearrangement links TRBV18 to TRBJ2-1, with TRBD2 matching 9 bases. Germline V gene data show CDR1 as KGHSH and CDR2 as LQKENI. J was trimmed by 5 bases and V by 4 bases; bases with no gene match: 3. The CDR3 spans 14 residues.

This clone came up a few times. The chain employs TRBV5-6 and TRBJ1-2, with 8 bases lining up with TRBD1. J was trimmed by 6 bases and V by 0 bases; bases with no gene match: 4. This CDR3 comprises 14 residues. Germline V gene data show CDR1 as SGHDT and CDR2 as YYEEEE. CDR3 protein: CASSLVQGANGYTF. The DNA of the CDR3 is TGTGCCAGCAGCTTGGTCCAGGGGGCCAATGGCTACACCTTC.

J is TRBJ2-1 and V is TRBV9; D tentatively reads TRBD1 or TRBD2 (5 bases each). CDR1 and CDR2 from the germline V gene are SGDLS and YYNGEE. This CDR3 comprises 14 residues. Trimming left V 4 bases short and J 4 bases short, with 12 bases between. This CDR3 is CASSTRGEYNEQFF. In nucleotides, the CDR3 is TGTGCCAGCAGCACTCGGGGCGAGTACAATGAGCAGTTCTTC.

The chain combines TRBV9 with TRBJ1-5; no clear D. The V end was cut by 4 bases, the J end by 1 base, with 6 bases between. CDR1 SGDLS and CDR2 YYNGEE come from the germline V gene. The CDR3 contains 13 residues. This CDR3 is CASSKVSNQPQHF. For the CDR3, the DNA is TGTGCCAGCAGCAAAGTAAGCAATCAGCCCCAGCATTTT. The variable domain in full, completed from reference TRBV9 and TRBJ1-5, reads DSGVTQTPKHLITATGQRVTLRCSPRSGDLSVYWYQQSLDQGLQFLIQYYNGEERAKGNILERFSAQQFPDLHSELNLSSLELGDSALYFCASSKVSNQPQHFGDGTRLSIL.

The CDR3 DNA is TGTGCCAGTAGTCCCCAGCGGTCTAACACCGGGGAGCTGTTTTTT. Amino acid sequence: CASSPQRSNTGELFF. This rearrangement joins TRBV19 to TRBJ2-2; D is possibly TRBD2 (5 bases). Germline V lookup: CDR1 LNHDA, CDR2 SQIVND (reference sequence). Trimming removed 5 bases at V and 2 bases at J, with 12 bases between. The CDR3 extends over 15 amino acids. Full variable domain (outside the CDR3, taken from reference TRBV19 and TRBJ2-2): DGGITQSPKYLFRKEGQNVTLSCEQNLNHDAMYWYRQDPGQGLRLIYYSQIVNDFQKGDIAEGYSVSREKKESFPLTVTSAQKNPTAFYLCASSPQRSNTGELFFGEGSRLTVL.

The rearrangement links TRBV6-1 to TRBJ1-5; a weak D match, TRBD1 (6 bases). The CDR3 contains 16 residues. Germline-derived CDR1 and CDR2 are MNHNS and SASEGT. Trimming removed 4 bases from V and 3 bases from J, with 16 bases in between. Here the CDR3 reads CASSATGQNLNQPQHF. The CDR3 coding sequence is TGTGCCAGCAGTGCGACAGGACAGAATCTCAATCAGCCCCAGCATTTT.

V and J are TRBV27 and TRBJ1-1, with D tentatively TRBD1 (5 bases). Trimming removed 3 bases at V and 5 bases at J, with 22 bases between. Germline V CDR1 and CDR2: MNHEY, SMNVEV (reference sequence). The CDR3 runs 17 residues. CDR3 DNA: TGTGCCAGCAGTTTTTGGGGGACGGGGGGAGGTGTAACTGAAGCTTTCTTT. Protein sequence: CASSFWGTGGGVTEAFF.

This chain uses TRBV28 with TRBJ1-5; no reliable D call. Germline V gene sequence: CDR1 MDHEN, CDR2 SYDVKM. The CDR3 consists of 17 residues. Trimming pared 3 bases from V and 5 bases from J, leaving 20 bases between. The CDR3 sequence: CASSFPGLLLMDQPQHF. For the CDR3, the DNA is TGTGCCAGCAGTTTCCCTGGCCTACTCCTGATGGATCAGCCCCAGCATTTT.

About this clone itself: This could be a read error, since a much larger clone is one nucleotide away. The CDR3 loop reads CASSYTDTQYF. CDR3 bases: TGCGCCAGCAGCTACACAGATACGCAGTATTTT. The rearrangement links TRBV5-1 to TRBJ2-3; D not certain. The CDR3 runs to 11 residues. Germline V gene lookup returns CDR1 SGHRS and CDR2 YFSETQ. Trimming took 3 bases from V and 2 from J, leaving 1 base between them. The full variable domain, with the rest looked up from reference TRBV5-1 and TRBJ2-3, is KAGVTQTPRYLIKTRGQQVTLSCSPISGHRSVSWYQQTPGQGLQFLFEYFSETQRNKGNFPGRFSGRQFSNSRSEMNVSTLELGDSALYLCASSYTDTQYFGPGTRLTVL.

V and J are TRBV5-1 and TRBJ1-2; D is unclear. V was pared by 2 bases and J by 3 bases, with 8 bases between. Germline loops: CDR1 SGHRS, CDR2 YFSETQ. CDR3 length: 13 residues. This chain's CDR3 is CASSFGVDYGYTF. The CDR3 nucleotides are TGCGCCAGCAGCTTTGGGGTTGACTATGGCTACACCTTC.

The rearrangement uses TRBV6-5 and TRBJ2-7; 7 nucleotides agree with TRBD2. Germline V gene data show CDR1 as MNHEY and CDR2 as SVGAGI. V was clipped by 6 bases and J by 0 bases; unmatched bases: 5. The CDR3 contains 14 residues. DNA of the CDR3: TGTGCCAGCAGCAGCGGGGCGAGCTCCTACGAGCAGTACTTC. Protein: CASSSGASSYEQYF.

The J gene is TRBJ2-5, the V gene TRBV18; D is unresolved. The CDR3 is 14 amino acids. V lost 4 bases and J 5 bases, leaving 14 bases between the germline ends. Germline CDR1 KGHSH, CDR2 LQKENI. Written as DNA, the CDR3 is TGTGCCAGCTCACTCGACCCGCTCGGGGAGACCCAGTACTTC. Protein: CASSLDPLGETQYF.

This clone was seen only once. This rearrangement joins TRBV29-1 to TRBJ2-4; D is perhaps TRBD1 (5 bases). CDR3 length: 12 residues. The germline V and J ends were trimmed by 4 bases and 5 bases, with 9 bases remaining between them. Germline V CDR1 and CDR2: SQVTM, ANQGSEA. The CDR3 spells CSVALQENIQYF. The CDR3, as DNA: TGCAGCGTTGCCCTACAGGAAAACATTCAGTACTTC. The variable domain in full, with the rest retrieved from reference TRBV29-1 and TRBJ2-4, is SAVISQKPSRDICQRGTSLTIQCQVDSQVTMMFWYRQQPGQSLTLIATANQGSEATYESGFVIDKFPISRPNLTFSTLTVSNMSPEDSSIYLCSVALQENIQYFGAGTRLSVL.